These 14 T cell receptor beta chains came from one sample sequenced in a study of identical twins. From the 5' RACE reads, TCRdb called clonotypes with MiXCR, one entry per CDR3 protein. The sample consists of 1.5 million or so distinct CDR3 sequences, under 35% of them appearing once. Source material: cord blood. These receptors originate from a newborn girl in good health.

This chain connects TRBV4-1 to TRBJ1-4; the D is unclear. Germline V gives CDR1 MGHRA, CDR2 YSYEKL. Trimming stripped 1 base from V and 8 bases from J, with 14 bases between. This CDR3 has 15 residues. CDR3 sequence (DNA): TGCGCCAGCAGCCAAGGTCGGCAGCCGAAAGAAAAACTGTTTTTT. It codes for CASSQGRQPKEKLFF.

This clonotype was counted a few times. This rearrangement joins TRBV29-1 to TRBJ1-1, with D unclear. The length of the CDR3 is 10 residues. CDR1 is SQVTM and CDR2 is ANQGSEA in the germline V gene. Trimming pared 7 bases from V and 4 bases from J, leaving 7 bases between. DNA of the CDR3: TGCAGCGCCCGGAGCACTGAAGCTTTCTTT. It yields the protein CSARSTEAFF.

V is TRBV10-3 and J is TRBJ2-1; 8 nucleotides match TRBD2. Looked up from germline, CDR1 is ENHRY and CDR2 is SYGVKD. The junction had 6 bases not matched to a gene; V was cut back by 5 bases and J by 3 bases. This CDR3 region has 15 residues. CDR3 protein: CAISLAGPSYNEQFF. The CDR3 nucleotides are TGTGCCATCAGTTTAGCGGGGCCGAGCTACAATGAGCAGTTCTTC.

The chain couples TRBV11-2 to TRBJ1-3; 8 nucleotides match TRBD1. Germline trimming cut 0 bases from V and 0 bases from J; bases unmatched to any gene: 10. Per the germline V gene, CDR1 is SGHAT and CDR2 is FQNNGV. The CDR3 loop spans 19 amino acids. CDR3 loop: CASSLDWSQGVLSGNTIYF. The CDR3 DNA sequence: TGTGCCAGCAGCTTAGATTGGTCACAGGGGGTCCTCTCTGGAAACACCATATATTTT.

A remark on this clonotype: At one end, the junction sequence differs from germline, possibly due to a read error. V usage is TRBV7-7 and J usage is TRBJ2-5, with unresolved D. This CDR3 has 16 amino acids. The V gene's germline CDR1 is SSHAT and CDR2 FNYEAQ (reference sequence). CDR3 sequence (DNA): TGTGCTAGCAGCTTAGGAAGCGTAGGTCTACAAGAGACCCAGTACTTC. Translating it yields CASSLGSVGLQETQYF. Together with reference TRBV7-7 and TRBJ2-5, the CDR3 gives the full variable domain: GAGVSQSPRYKVTKRGQDVTLRCDPISSHATLYWYQQALGQGPEFLTYFNYEAQPDKSGLPSDRFSAERPEGSISTLTIQRTEQRDSAMYRCASSLGSVGLQETQYFGPGTRLLVL.

This clonotype was seen a handful of times. The chain employs TRBV7-2 and TRBJ2-1, with D possibly TRBD1 on 5 matching bases. Trimming removed 4 bases at V and 9 bases at J, with 13 bases between. The CDR3 loop spans 13 amino acids. Germline V lookup: CDR1 SGHTA, CDR2 FQGNSA. CDR3 sequence: CASSWAFRGEQFF. The CDR3, as DNA: TGTGCCAGCAGCTGGGCATTTAGGGGTGAGCAGTTCTTC.

In this sample, this clonotype turned up many times. The chain recombines TRBV5-1 with TRBJ2-1, with a weak D call TRBD2 (6 bases). The V end was cut by 0 bases, the J end by 3 bases, with 10 bases between. Germline CDR1 and CDR2: SGHRS and YFSETQ. The CDR3 length is 15 residues. CDR3 coding DNA: TGCGCCAGCAGCTTGGCTACGGGACTCTACAATGAGCAGTTCTTC. Translating gives CASSLATGLYNEQFF. The full variable domain, with the rest looked up from reference TRBV5-1 and TRBJ2-1, is KAGVTQTPRYLIKTRGQQVTLSCSPISGHRSVSWYQQTPGQGLQFLFEYFSETQRNKGNFPGRFSGRQFSNSRSEMNVSTLELGDSALYLCASSLATGLYNEQFFGPGTRLTVL.

For this clonotype: This sequence may be a read error, since a much larger clone differs from it by one base. This chain connects TRBV9 to TRBJ2-3; TRBD1 matches 7 bases. Germline CDR1 is SGDLS and CDR2 is YYNGEE. CDR3 size: 15 residues. As DNA, the CDR3 is TGTGCCAGCGGCGTAAAGGGACAGCGGTTAGATACGCAGTATTTT. The encoded protein is CASGVKGQRLDTQYF. Looking up the rest from reference TRBV9 and TRBJ2-3 gives the full variable domain: DSGVTQTPKHLITATGQRVTLRCSPRSGDLSVYWYQQSLDQGLQFLIQYYNGEERAKGNILERFSAQQFPDLHSELNLSSLELGDSALYFCASGVKGQRLDTQYFGPGTRLTVL.

This clonotype was observed many times. The chain has TRBV20-1 and TRBJ1-2; no definite D call. This CDR3 region has 13 residues. The germline CDR1 and CDR2 sequences are DFQATT and SNEGSKA (reference sequence). Trimming removed 1 base from V and 0 bases from J, with 6 bases in between. The CDR3 loop reads CSARAETNYGYTF. As DNA, the CDR3 is TGCAGTGCTAGAGCGGAGACTAACTATGGCTACACCTTC.

The chain carries TRBV27 and TRBJ1-2, with D possibly being TRBD1 (5 bases). V lost 3 bases to trimming and J lost 8 bases, with 13 bases between them. The CDR3 runs to 13 residues. Germline V gives CDR1 MNHEY, CDR2 SMNVEV (reference sequence). This CDR3 reads CASSLGPESGYTF. In DNA, the CDR3 is TGTGCCAGCAGTTTGGGACCGGAGAGCGGCTACACCTTC.

The J gene is TRBJ2-3, the V gene TRBV12-3 or TRBV12-4; 8 bases agree with TRBD1. This CDR3 is 16 amino acids long. Trimming at V came to 5 bases and at J to 3 bases, leaving 10 bases not matched to a gene. The chain's CDR3 is CASSTRTGRRTDTQYF. The CDR3 nucleotides are TGTGCCAGCAGTACAAGGACAGGGAGAAGGACAGATACGCAGTATTTT.

The V gene is TRBV2, the J gene TRBJ2-7, with TRBD2 matching 7 bases. The CDR3 length is 14 residues. Germline values: CDR1 SNHLY, CDR2 FYNNEI. Germline trimming cut 4 bases from V and 5 bases from J; bases unmatched to any gene: 8. The CDR3 bases are TGTGCCAGCAGTGGTGCGCGGGAGTGGAACGAGCAGTACTTC. Amino acids: CASSGAREWNEQYF.

The chain has TRBV12-3 or TRBV12-4 and TRBJ2-1; D is unresolved. Between the trimmed V and J ends, which lost 1 base and 5 bases, there was a span of 12 bases. The CDR3 is 15 amino acids. As DNA, the CDR3 is TGTGCCAGCAGTTTAGACCTCCGAAGTGACAATGAGCAGTTCTTC. Translating gives CASSLDLRSDNEQFF.

This rearrangement joins TRBV7-2 to TRBJ2-2; the match to TRBD2 covers 10 bases. J lost 7 bases, V lost 6 bases, and 11 bases had no gene match. CDR3 length: 16 residues. Germline-derived CDR1 and CDR2 are SGHTA and FQGNSA. As DNA, the CDR3 is TGTGCCAGCAGGCCTACTAGCGGGATAGTAGGCGGGGAGCTGTTTTTT. It specifies CASRPTSGIVGGELFF.